The clone carrying this T cell receptor beta chain was counted at least ten times. These data are taken from a study of tumor and adjacent non-tumor tissue in lung cancer. The library came from three nested PCR rounds adapted from ARM-PCR protocols. One entry per CDR3 protein, called by TCRdb with MiXCR from the multiplex PCR reads. The profile shows 75,000 to 95,000 distinct CDR3 sequences, about 72% of them singletons. V was cut by 7 bases and J by 4 bases, with 14 bases left in between. The length of the CDR3 is 12 residues. CDR1 is SQVTM and CDR2 is ANQGSEA in the germline V gene. The template was RNA from unsorted bulk tissue. Newly diagnosed lung cancer patients had thoracic surgery in China, August–late 2014, without prior chemotherapy.

The sequence came from a man in his sixties with non-small cell lung cancer. The sample comprised lung tumor tissue. This sequence joins TRBV29-1 and TRBJ2-7; the D gene is possibly TRBD2 (5 bases). CDR3: CSAKIGGYEQYF. The CDR3, as DNA: TGCAGCGCCAAGATAGGCGGGTACGAGCAGTACTTC.